These 5 T cell receptor beta chains were all obtained from the same sample, sequenced in a study of T cells in Graves' hyperthyroidism and ophthalmopathy. TCR beta CDR3 sequences were amplified from RNA transcripts. During a first-round RT-PCR of the TCR CDR3, the HTBI primer set was used. Using its own MiXCR run on the multiplex PCR reads, TCRdb lists one record per CDR3 protein. Of roughly 280,000 distinct CDR3 sequences in the sample, 20% to 25% are singletons; the top ten hold 50% to 75%. The specimen sequenced was blood. The receptors were sampled from a man aged 30 to 45 with Graves' ophthalmopathy.

This clonotype was observed a handful of times. The CDR3, as DNA: TGTGCCAGCAGACCGACAGGGCGGTATGGCTACACCTTC. Translation: CASRPTGRYGYTF. The rearrangement uses TRBV28 and TRBJ1-2; TRBD1 matches at 7 bases. Trimming removed 6 bases from V and 5 bases from J; junction bases left unmatched: 6. Germline V gene sequence: CDR1 MDHEN, CDR2 SYDVKM. The CDR3 is 13 amino acids.

The rearrangement uses TRBV20-1 and TRBJ2-3; 12 bases line up with TRBD2. CDR1 is DFQATT, CDR2 SNEGSKA, per germline (reference sequence). The V and J ends lost 7 bases and 4 bases, in that order; junction bases with no gene match: 9. CDR3 length: 15 residues. The CDR3 spells CSVLPTSGSADTQYF. The CDR3 coding sequence is TGCAGTGTTCTTCCGACTAGCGGGAGTGCAGATACGCAGTATTTT.

The genes are TRBV7-2 and TRBJ2-7; 9 bases agree with TRBD2. V trimming: 1 base; J trimming: 2 bases; junction bases outside the gene matches: 6. Germline lookup yields CDR1 SGHTA and CDR2 FQGNSA. The CDR3 has 16 amino acids. The CDR3 nucleotides read TGTGCCAGCAGCTTAGGTCCGGCGGGAGGGGCCTACGAGCAGTACTTC. Residues: CASSLGPAGGAYEQYF.

This clonotype was counted many times. The chain uses TRBV20-1 and TRBJ2-1; a possible D gene is TRBD1 (5 bases). Germline-derived CDR1 and CDR2 are DFQATT and SNEGSKA (reference sequence). Deletions cut 5 bases from V and 1 base from J, with 15 bases between. The CDR3 sequence is 15 residues long. CDR3 protein: CSALGLVGSYNEQFF. The DNA of the CDR3 is TGCAGTGCTCTGGGGCTAGTAGGATCCTACAATGAGCAGTTCTTC.

The rearrangement links TRBV12-3 or TRBV12-4 to TRBJ2-1, with D uncertain. This CDR3 contains 11 residues. Trimming removed 6 bases from V and 8 bases from J, with 8 bases in between. CDR3 amino acids: CASSLTYEQFF. CDR3 sequence (DNA): TGTGCCAGCAGCCTAACATATGAGCAGTTCTTC.